Described below is a single T cell receptor (beta chain) sequence and its context. This CDR3 region has 15 residues. The germline CDR1 and CDR2 sequences are SGDLS and YYNGEE. Trimming took 3 bases from V and 5 from J; bases not matched to a gene: 9. This record comes from a study of cytomegalovirus exposure and HLA in healthy donors. At the level of the study: Drawn from HLA-typed donors, around 85 million unique TCRs were held in an early data release.

Both 60 Vbeta primers and 13 Jbeta primers went into the PCR. Data came from immunoSEQ multiplex PCR; TCRdb stores just in-frame clones and leaves some out. The table has approximately 100,000 clones, more than 75% seen once. The J gene is TRBJ1-1, the V gene TRBV9; TRBD1 matches at 8 bases. The sequence derives from a woman in her forties in good health and CMV-seronegative. The sample taken for sequencing was PBMCs. CDR3 residues: CASSAGQGVGTEAFF. In DNA form, the CDR3 reads TGTGCCAGCAGCGCCGGACAGGGAGTGGGGACTGAAGCTTTCTTT. The entire variable domain, with the rest obtained from reference TRBV9 and TRBJ1-1, is as follows: DSGVTQTPKHLITATGQRVTLRCSPRSGDLSVYWYQQSLDQGLQFLIQYYNGEERAKGNILERFSAQQFPDLHSELNLSSLELGDSALYFCASSAGQGVGTEAFFGQGTRLTVV.